These 8 T cell receptor beta chains originate from one sample sequenced in a study of blood T cell repertoires in COVID-19. Measured with immunoSEQ multiplex PCR; TCRdb has only the in-frame clones, and not every one. The table records a few hundred thousand clones, approximately 83% of them present only once. Material for sequencing was peripheral blood. Source of these receptors: a woman aged 50 to 60 with acute or convalescent COVID-19.

The chain uses TRBV19 and TRBJ1-2, with 8 bases matching TRBD1. The CDR3 runs 14 residues. J was trimmed by 10 bases and V by 7 bases; bases with no gene match: 14. CDR1 and CDR2 from the germline V gene are LNHDA and SQIVND (reference sequence). In DNA, the CDR3 is TGTGCCAGTACCGCACAGGGGGTCACTATGCTCTACACCTTC. Residues: CASTAQGVTMLYTF.

The chain joins TRBV7-2 to TRBJ2-5, with TRBD1 identical over 9 bases. The trim removed 1 base at V and 7 bases at J, leaving 4 bases unmatched. The CDR3 runs to 14 residues. Germline V gene data show CDR1 as SGHTA and CDR2 as FQGNSA. CDR3 DNA sequence: TGTGCCAGCAGCTTAGGACAGGGGGGGTGGACCCAGTACTTC. It yields the protein CASSLGQGGWTQYF.

The rearrangement joins TRBV13 to TRBJ2-2; 7 nucleotides match TRBD2. The germline V gene encodes CDR1 PRHDT and CDR2 FYEKMQ (reference sequence). The V gene end was trimmed by 2 bases and the J gene end by 1 base; junction bases not matched to a gene: 4. CDR3 length equals 16 residues. The CDR3 here is CASSLMGGKNTGELFF. CDR3 in DNA: TGTGCCAGCAGCTTAATGGGGGGGAAGAACACCGGGGAGCTGTTTTTT. Filled out from reference TRBV13 and TRBJ2-2, the complete variable domain reads AAGVIQSPRHLIKEKRETATLKCYPIPRHDTVYWYQQGPGQDPQFLISFYEKMQSDKGSIPDRFSAQQFSDYHSELNMSSLELGDSALYFCASSLMGGKNTGELFFGEGSRLTVL.

The rearrangement joins TRBV9 to TRBJ1-4; tentative D call: TRBD1 (6 bases). V was cut by 2 bases and J by 3 bases, with 14 bases left in between. Looked up from germline, CDR1 is SGDLS and CDR2 is YYNGEE. The CDR3 has 16 amino acids. CDR3 region: CASSVKPTGANEKLFF. For the CDR3, the DNA is TGTGCCAGCAGCGTGAAACCGACAGGAGCTAATGAAAAACTGTTTTTT. The full variable domain, rest sourced from reference TRBV9 and TRBJ1-4, is DSGVTQTPKHLITATGQRVTLRCSPRSGDLSVYWYQQSLDQGLQFLIQYYNGEERAKGNILERFSAQQFPDLHSELNLSSLELGDSALYFCASSVKPTGANEKLFFGSGTQLSVL.

The CDR3 region has the DNA TGTGCCAGTAGTATCTCTGCGAGGAGCTCCTACAATGAGCAGTTCTTC. Translation gives CASSISARSSYNEQFF. The chain is built from TRBV19 and TRBJ2-1; unclear D gene. V was shortened by 3 bases and J by 0 bases, with 12 bases between the two germline ends. Germline values: CDR1 LNHDA, CDR2 SQIVND (reference sequence). The CDR3 runs to 16 residues.

This clone was seen just once. CDR3 in DNA: TGTGCCACCAGCAGAGAAACCGGTGTCACTGAAGCTTTCTTT. As protein: CATSRETGVTEAFF. The chain uses TRBV15 and TRBJ1-1; D is unclear. V was clipped by 0 bases and J by 4 bases, with 9 bases between them. CDR1 LNHNV and CDR2 YYDKDF come from the germline V gene (reference sequence). This CDR3 contains 14 residues.

The chain carries TRBV11-2 and TRBJ1-1, with a weak D call TRBD1 (6 bases). Germline CDR1 SGHAT, CDR2 FQNNGV. Between the trimmed V and J ends, which lost 4 bases and 7 bases, there was a span of 19 bases. The CDR3 length is 15 residues. DNA for the CDR3: TGTGCCAGCAGCTCCACGACAGGCGGACCAATTGAAGCTTTCTTT. It is translated as CASSSTTGGPIEAFF.

This clone showed up just once. This chain uses TRBV28 with TRBJ1-5; the D is unclear. There are 14 residues in the CDR3. V was trimmed by 3 bases and J by 4 bases, leaving 10 bases between them. Germline V CDR1 and CDR2: MDHEN, SYDVKM. The CDR3 loop is CASSLVQPNQPQHF. As DNA, the CDR3 is TGTGCCAGCAGTTTGGTACAACCTAATCAGCCCCAGCATTTT.